This note documents a single T cell receptor beta chain sequence. Its antigen remains unidentified. The sample belongs to a study of T cells in localized non-small cell lung cancer. The data were produced by immunoSEQ multiplex PCR, yet TCRdb's version contains in-frame clones alone and is incomplete. The table shows 30,000 to 40,000 clones, with 86% occurring only once. The CDR3 is 15 residues long. CDR1 and CDR2 from the germline V gene are MNHEY and SVGAGI. V lost 5 bases to trimming and J lost 6 bases, with 20 bases between them. Study observations and caveats: A median of around 52 clones ranked among the top 100 in tumor appeared in adjacent lung. Because researchers sequenced only one region of the tumor, heterogeneity is still possible. Uninvolved adjacent lung showed higher T cell clonality than tumor.

The chain couples TRBV6-5 to TRBJ2-7; D perhaps matches TRBD2 (5 bases). The sample here was peripheral blood mononuclear cells, taken before any cancer treatment. The sequence was obtained from a male donor older than 55 with stage II lung adenocarcinoma. The CDR3 DNA follows: TGTGCCAGCAGTCCCGTGGTTGTGGGGAGAGGCGAGCAGTACTTC. Translating gives CASSPVVVGRGEQYF.